This TCR beta chain was documented in a study of cytotoxic CD8 clonotypes in ibrutinib-treated CLL. Method: immunoSEQ multiplex PCR; TCRdb's copy keeps in-frame clones and lacks some. Of approximately 100,000 clones in the sample, about 58% were seen once. Study-level points and caveats: An increase in clonality occurred at ibrutinib response, followed by a return toward baseline at progression.

The CDR3 is made up of 14 amino acids. Trimming left V 2 bases short and J 2 bases short, with 6 bases between. From germline, CDR1 is SGHDN and CDR2 FVKESK. In regard to this clone: Its target is unknown.

The specimen comprised PBMCs, sampled after 24 months of ibrutinib treatment. The receptor comes from a human donor with chronic lymphocytic leukemia. The chain combines TRBV14 with TRBJ1-4, with D perhaps TRBD1 (6 bases). This chain's CDR3 is CASSQQGTNEKLFF. The CDR3 bases are TGTGCCAGCAGCCAACAGGGGACTAATGAAAAACTGTTTTTT. Combining the CDR3 with reference TRBV14 and TRBJ1-4 gives the whole variable domain EAGVTQFPSHSVIEKGQTVTLRCDPISGHDNLYWYRRVMGKEIKFLLHFVKESKQDESGMPNNRFLAERTGGTYSTLKVQPAELEDSGVYFCASSQQGTNEKLFFGSGTQLSVL.